A selection of T cell receptor beta chains follows, all from one sample in a study of early T cells in non-severe SARS-CoV-2 infection. One entry per CDR3 protein, called by TCRdb with MiXCR from the 5' RACE reads. The sample consists of fewer than 80,000 distinct CDR3 sequences, approximately 9.5% of them appearing once. The sequenced sample consisted of whole blood. The source of these receptors is an adult who was a healthcare worker with PCR-confirmed SARS-CoV-2 infection or an uninfected control (not recorded which). Both conserved end residues are part of each CDR3. D genes are given only for firm matches. The size field is filled for only some rows; it gives once, few, many or a size class.

D gene	clone size	V gene	J gene	CDR3 DNA	CDR3 protein
NA	many	TRBV24-1	TRBJ2-6	TGTGCCACCAGTGATTTACCCATCCCTGGGGCCAACGTCCTGACTTTC	CATSDLPIPGANVLTF
NA	many	TRBV4-3	TRBJ2-1	TGCGCCAGCAGCTTCCAGACTAGCTCCTACAATGAGCAGTTCTTC	CASSFQTSSYNEQFF
NA	many	TRBV21-1	TRBJ2-3	TGTGCCAGCAGTCCCCTGGGAAGGAGGAGACACACAGATACGCAGTATTTT	CASSPLGRRRHTDTQYF
TRBD1	NA	TRBV4-2	TRBJ2-2	TGTGCCAGCAGCCAAGAACTACAGGGGGGTGCCGGGGAGCTGTTTTTT	CASSQELQGGAGELFF
NA	many	TRBV2	TRBJ1-5	TGTGCCAGCAGTGAACAGGGAGGCATGCAGCCCCAGCATTTT	CASSEQGGMQPQHF
NA	many	TRBV20-1	TRBJ1-2	TGCAGTGCTAGAGTCGGGGGACTGGACTATGGCTACACCTTC	CSARVGGLDYGYTF
NA	NA	TRBV20-1	TRBJ2-7	TGCAGTGCTAGAGATACAGGCCCAACTCGGGAGCAGTACTTC	CSARDTGPTREQYF
NA	NA	TRBV7-3	TRBJ2-6	TGTGCCAGCAGCTGGGAGAGCGGCTCTGGGGCCAACGTCCTGACTTTC	CASSWESGSGANVLTF
NA	NA	TRBV7-2	TRBJ1-2	TGTGCCAGCAGCCCGCCCGCGGGGACCAACTATGGCTACACCTTC	CASSPPAGTNYGYTF
TRBD1	NA	TRBV7-9	TRBJ2-1	TGTGCCAGCAGCACCGGAGGAACCGGGACAGCTTTGTCGGATGAGCAGTTCTTC	CASSTGGTGTALSDEQFF
TRBD1	many	TRBV5-6	TRBJ1-1	TGTGCCAGCAGCATTCTTTCTACAGGGGAGAGGACTGAAGCTTTCTTT	CASSILSTGERTEAFF
TRBD1	NA	TRBV27	TRBJ2-3	TGTGCCAGCAGTACCAGGGACAGCTCTAGCACAGATACGCAGTATTTT	CASSTRDSSSTDTQYF
TRBD2	many	TRBV6-2/TRBV6-3	TRBJ2-1	TGTGCCAGCAGTTATGGGATTGGACTAGCGGCGTCCTACAATGAGCAGTTCTTC	CASSYGIGLAASYNEQFF
TRBD1	many	TRBV19	TRBJ2-2	TGTGCCAGTAGTACGACAGGGTACACCGGGGAGCTGTTTTTT	CASSTTGYTGELFF
NA	many	TRBV6-2/TRBV6-3	TRBJ1-1	TGTGCCAGCAGTAGCGCACCCGGACGTATGAACACTGAAGCTTTCTTT	CASSSAPGRMNTEAFF
NA	many	TRBV7-8	TRBJ2-5	TGTGCCAGCAGCTTTAACCCTCAGGGGGGAGAGACCCAGTACTTC	CASSFNPQGGETQYF
TRBD1	many	TRBV29-1	TRBJ2-5	TGCAGCGTTGAAGGGACAGGGCGGCCGGGGACCCAGTACTTC	CSVEGTGRPGTQYF
NA	NA	TRBV21-1	TRBJ2-1	TGTGCCAGCGGGGACAGGGTCAATGAGCAGTTCTTC	CASGDRVNEQFF
TRBD1	many	TRBV3-1	TRBJ2-1	TGTGCCAGCAGCCTCACAGGGGCCAATGAGCAGTTCTTC	CASSLTGANEQFF
NA	NA	TRBV5-5	TRBJ2-1	TGTGCCAGCAGCGTACAAGAAGGCTACAATGAGCAGTTCTTC	CASSVQEGYNEQFF
TRBD2	few	TRBV5-1	TRBJ2-7	TGCGCCAGCAGCTTCGGGGGGAATCGTGGAAAGCAGTACTTC	CASSFGGNRGKQYF
NA	NA	TRBV14	TRBJ2-4	TGTGCCAGCAGCCAACAGGGCGGAGGCAAAAACATTCAGTACTTC	CASSQQGGGKNIQYF
TRBD2	few	TRBV7-2	TRBJ2-1	TGTGCCAGCAGCTTAAGACTAGCTGCAGACAATGAGCAGTTCTTC	CASSLRLAADNEQFF
NA	many	TRBV29-1	TRBJ1-4	TGCAGCGTTGAAGCCAATGAAAAACTGTTTTTT	CSVEANEKLFF
NA	NA	TRBV6-4	TRBJ1-1	TGTGCCAGCAGTGAGGAGGTGGGCACTGAAGCTTTCTTT	CASSEEVGTEAFF
NA	many	TRBV10-1	TRBJ2-6	TGCGCCAGCCGAGGCTCTGGGGCCAACGTCCTGACTTTC	CASRGSGANVLTF
NA	many	TRBV29-1	TRBJ2-7	TGCAGCGTTGGGGGCGGATCCTACGAGCAGTACTTC	CSVGGGSYEQYF
TRBD2	NA	TRBV6-1	TRBJ2-1	TGTGCCAGCAGTGAAGGGACTAGCGGGCAGGGGGAGCAGTTCTTC	CASSEGTSGQGEQFF
NA	NA	TRBV5-1	TRBJ2-3	TGCGCCAGCCACGCCGGCGGGACAAGAGATACGCAGTATTTT	CASHAGGTRDTQYF
NA	many	TRBV9	TRBJ2-3	TGTGCCAGCAGCTCCGGGGGCGGATCCACAGATACGCAGTATTTT	CASSSGGGSTDTQYF
NA	few	TRBV2	TRBJ1-5	TGTGCCAGCAATAGGGGTGAGGATCAGCCCCAGCATTTT	CASNRGEDQPQHF
NA	NA	TRBV20-1	TRBJ1-5	TGCAGTGCTAGGGGCTCTAGCAATCAGCCCCAGCATTTT	CSARGSSNQPQHF
TRBD2	few	TRBV20-1	TRBJ2-3	TGCAGTGCTAGTGATCCGGGAGGGCCGTCAGATACGCAGTATTTT	CSASDPGGPSDTQYF
NA	NA	TRBV15	TRBJ2-1	TGTGCCACCAGCAGAGAGCGGGCAGGAGAGCAGTTCTTC	CATSRERAGEQFF
NA	many	TRBV7-9	TRBJ1-2	TGTGCCAGCAGCTTATCAGGTCGGGAGGACTATGGCTACACCTTC	CASSLSGREDYGYTF
NA	NA	TRBV6-2/TRBV6-3	TRBJ2-4	TGTGCCAGCACCGGAGGCCAGGGACTGCCAGCCAAAAACATTCAGTACTTC	CASTGGQGLPAKNIQYF
NA	NA	TRBV7-2	TRBJ1-1	TGTGCCAGCAGCTCGTCTATACGTTTGGGCACTGAAGCTTTCTTT	CASSSSIRLGTEAFF
TRBD1	NA	TRBV9	TRBJ1-6	TGTGCCAGCAGCGTAGCGCAGGGGGATAATTCACCCCTCCACTTT	CASSVAQGDNSPLHF
NA	NA	TRBV7-9	TRBJ2-7	TGTGCCAGCAGCTTAAGCGGGTTCGCCCTCGAGCAGTACTTC	CASSLSGFALEQYF
TRBD1	NA	TRBV29-1	TRBJ1-1	TGCAGCGTAGGACAGGGGGCGGGCACTGAAGCTTTCTTT	CSVGQGAGTEAFF
TRBD2	once	TRBV6-2/TRBV6-3	TRBJ2-7	TGTGCCAGCAGTTACTCGATTCGCCTAGCGGGTTACGAGCAGTACTTC	CASSYSIRLAGYEQYF
NA	few	TRBV6-5	TRBJ2-6	TGTGCCAGCAGTTACACGGACGCGCTTGGGGCCAACGTCCTGACTTTC	CASSYTDALGANVLTF
NA	many	TRBV5-1	TRBJ1-1	TGCGCCAGCAGCTTGGGGGCGCGGGACACTGAAGCTTTCTTT	CASSLGARDTEAFF
NA	many	TRBV2	TRBJ2-7	TGTGCCAGCCAACGCGACTCCTACGAGCAGTACTTC	CASQRDSYEQYF
NA	NA	TRBV5-8	TRBJ2-2	TGTGCCAGCAGCTTGTACGGCCACGATTTTACAGGCCGTCCCGGGGAGCTGTTTTTT	CASSLYGHDFTGRPGELFF
NA	many	TRBV4-1	TRBJ2-3	TGCGCCAGCAGACCGAAGTATTACGCGTCTAGCACAGATACGCAGTATTTT	CASRPKYYASSTDTQYF
NA	few	TRBV11-1	TRBJ2-3	TGTGCCAGCAGCTTCTGGCGAGCCCCCACAGATACGCAGTATTTT	CASSFWRAPTDTQYF
TRBD1	few	TRBV14	TRBJ2-3	TGTGCCAGCAGCCGGCCGGGACAGGAGTCAAGGGATACGCAGTATTTT	CASSRPGQESRDTQYF
NA	few	TRBV5-1	TRBJ1-2	TGCGCCAGCAGCTTGACAGGCGTTTATGGCTACACCTTC	CASSLTGVYGYTF
NA	NA	TRBV10-3	TRBJ2-7	TGTGCCATCAGTCATAACAGCAAGGGGGACGAGCAGTACTTC	CAISHNSKGDEQYF
NA	few	TRBV4-2	TRBJ2-7	TGTGCCAGCAGCCAAGTGCCGTCGGGATACGAGCAGTACTTC	CASSQVPSGYEQYF
TRBD1	many	TRBV7-3	TRBJ2-3	TGTGCCAGCAGCCCAACAGGGGGCGGCACAGATACGCAGTATTTT	CASSPTGGGTDTQYF
NA	NA	TRBV20-1	TRBJ2-5	TGCAGTTGCTCCCAAGAGACCCAGTACTTC	CSCSQETQYF
TRBD1	few	TRBV18	TRBJ2-6	TGTGCCAGCTCAGCGGACAGGGCTGGGGCCAACGTCCTGACTTTC	CASSADRAGANVLTF
TRBD1	many	TRBV7-9	TRBJ1-6	TGTGCCAGCAGCCCCATAGGGACAGGGCAATCACCCCTCCACTTT	CASSPIGTGQSPLHF
NA	many	TRBV6-2/TRBV6-3	TRBJ2-6	TGTGCCAGCAGTTGGGTCGACTCTGGGGCCAACGTCCTGACTTTC	CASSWVDSGANVLTF